The clone carrying this T cell receptor (beta chain) was seen only once. The target antigen is unknown. A far larger clone is a single base away, which makes a read error likely. This record comes from a study of shared clonotypes between healthy human individuals. Study findings and constraints: In this cohort, only blood was sampled, and tissue repertoires likely differ. For sorted subsets, rarefaction showed incomplete sequencing despite large depth.

CDR3 size: 13 residues. Deletions cut 4 bases from V and 2 bases from J, with 8 bases between. CDR1 and CDR2 (germline): ENHRY, SYGVKD. The authors split each subset's genomic DNA evenly across several immunoSEQ plates. In replicate PCRs of sorted subsets, about 190 ng DNA, approximately 32,000 T cell genomes, was used. TCRdb keeps only in-frame clones here, not all; method: immunoSEQ multiplex PCR. Here the sample spans about 330,000 clones, roughly 70% being singletons. The sequence was collected from a man under 40 in good health. Sequenced material: memory CD4+ T cells sorted from blood. Subset reported: CD45RA-negative fraction. The chain uses TRBV10-3 and TRBJ1-2, with a weak D call TRBD1 (6 bases). This CDR3 is CAISGQENYGYTF. The CDR3 bases are TGTGCCATCAGTGGACAGGAGAACTATGGCTACACCTTC.